This T cell receptor (beta chain) stems from a study of CD8+ T cells in alopecia areata. About the research overall: Each day, treated patients took oral tofacitinib twice, at 5 to 10 mg per dose.

Extraction and reverse transcription of RNA yielded cDNA as the sequencing template. The data were produced by immunoSEQ multiplex PCR, yet TCRdb's version contains in-frame clones alone and is incomplete. The sample yields about 130,000 clones, roughly 50% seen once. This clone was seen a few times. Patients with alopecia areata provided lesional scalp punch biopsies as well as peripheral blood. This CDR3 comprises 13 residues. V lost 5 bases and J lost 4, with 10 bases in between. The starting material was CD8+ T cells sorted from blood, obtained at week 0. This chain links TRBV23-1 with TRBJ2-3; the D gene is possibly TRBD1 (6 bases). TRBV23-1 is recorded as an ORF, its role being uncertain. The source of this sequence is a human donor with alopecia areata. The CDR3 DNA reads TGCGCCAGCAGTATCCCAGGGGCAGATACGCAGTATTTT. Translation gives CASSIPGADTQYF.